In its sample, the clone carrying this T cell receptor beta chain was seen a few times. The method was immunoSEQ multiplex PCR; TCRdb's version includes in-frame clones alone and lacks a portion of them. This sample carries approximately 270,000 clones, approximately 86% of them seen once, and the ten largest clones take more than 0.8%. CDR1 and CDR2 (germline): SGHVS, FQNEAQ. Trimming cost V 6 bases and J 4 bases, with 13 bases left between them. The CDR3 extends over 13 amino acids. The sample comes from a study of cytomegalovirus exposure and HLA in healthy donors. This clonotype was obtained from a woman younger than 35 in good health and CMV-seronegative. This chain uses TRBV7-8 with TRBJ2-7; TRBD2 is a possible D gene (6 bases). The sample was PBMCs. In DNA, the CDR3 is TGTGCCAGCAGAGGGCGGGGACGATACGAGCAGTACTTC. Protein product: CASRGRGRYEQYF.